This T cell receptor beta chain was observed in a study of spatial heterogeneity in lung cancer. Turning to the study itself: Raw reads showed each unique TCR and UMI combination turning up more than ten times on average.

TCRdb called the 5' RACE reads again in MiXCR, with one record for every CDR3 protein. This table holds more than 95,000 distinct CDR3 sequences, more than 9% found once. Per the germline V gene, CDR1 is SSHAT and CDR2 is FNYEAQ (reference sequence). The CDR3 length is 14 residues. Time point: blood at routine non-recurrence follow-up after resection. Tumor, nontumor lung or frozen PBMC supplied whole RNA that was sequenced unsorted. A note on this clonotype: What it recognizes is unknown. Relative to the germline gene, one junction end is altered; a read error may explain this.

Regarding the study as a whole: Relative to follow-up, resection was when ubiquitous expanded tumor TCRs appeared more in blood.

The receptor's source is a male donor with early-stage non-small cell lung cancer. This chain joins TRBV7-7 and TRBJ2-2, with D possibly TRBD1 on 5 matching bases. The material sequenced was PBMCs, taken at follow-up. CDR3 residues: CASSERQFTGELFF. Here the CDR3 DNA reads TGTGCTAGCAGCGAAAGACAGTTCACCGGGGAGCTGTTTTTT.